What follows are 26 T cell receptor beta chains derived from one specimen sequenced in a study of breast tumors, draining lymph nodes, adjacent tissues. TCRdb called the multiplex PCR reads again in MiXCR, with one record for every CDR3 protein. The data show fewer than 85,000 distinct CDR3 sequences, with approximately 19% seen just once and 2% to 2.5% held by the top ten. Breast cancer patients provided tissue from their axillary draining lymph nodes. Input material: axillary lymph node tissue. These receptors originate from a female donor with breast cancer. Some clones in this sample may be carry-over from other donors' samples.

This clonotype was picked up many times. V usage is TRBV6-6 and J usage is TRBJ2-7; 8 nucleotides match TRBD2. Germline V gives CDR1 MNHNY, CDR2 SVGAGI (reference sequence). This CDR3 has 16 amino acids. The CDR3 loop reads CTPGGAGREARWEQYF. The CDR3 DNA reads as TGTACTCCGGGAGGGGCAGGGCGGGAGGCCCGTTGGGAGCAGTACTTC.

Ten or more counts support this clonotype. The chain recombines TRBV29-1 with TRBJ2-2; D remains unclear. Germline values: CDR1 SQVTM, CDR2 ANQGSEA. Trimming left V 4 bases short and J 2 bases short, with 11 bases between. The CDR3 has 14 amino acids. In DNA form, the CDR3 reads TGCAGCGTTGGGTCCCGAGCTAACACCGGGGAGCTGTTTTTT. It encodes CSVGSRANTGELFF.

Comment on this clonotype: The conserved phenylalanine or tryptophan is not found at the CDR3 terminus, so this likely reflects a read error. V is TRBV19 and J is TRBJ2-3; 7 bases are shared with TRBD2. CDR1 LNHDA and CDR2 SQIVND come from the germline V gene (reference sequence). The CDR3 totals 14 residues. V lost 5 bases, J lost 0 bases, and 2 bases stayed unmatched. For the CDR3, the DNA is TGTGCCAGTAGTGTGACTAGCAGCACAGATACGCAGTATCTT. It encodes CASSVTSSTDTQYL.

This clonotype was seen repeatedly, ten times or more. The CDR3: CASSMGGDRVNEQFF. Here the CDR3 DNA reads TGTGCCAGTAGTATGGGAGGGGACAGGGTTAATGAGCAGTTCTTC. V usage is TRBV19 and J usage is TRBJ2-1, with 9 bases aligning to TRBD1. The CDR3 is 15 amino acids. Germline loops: CDR1 LNHDA, CDR2 SQIVND (reference sequence). The trim removed 3 bases at V and 7 bases at J, leaving 7 bases unmatched.

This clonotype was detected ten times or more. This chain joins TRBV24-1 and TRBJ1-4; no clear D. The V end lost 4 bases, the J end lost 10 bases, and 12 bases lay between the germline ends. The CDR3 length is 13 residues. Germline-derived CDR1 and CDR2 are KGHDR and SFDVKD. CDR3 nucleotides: TGTGCCACCAGTGACCCCCTGGCGGCAAAACTGTTTTTT. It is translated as CATSDPLAAKLFF.

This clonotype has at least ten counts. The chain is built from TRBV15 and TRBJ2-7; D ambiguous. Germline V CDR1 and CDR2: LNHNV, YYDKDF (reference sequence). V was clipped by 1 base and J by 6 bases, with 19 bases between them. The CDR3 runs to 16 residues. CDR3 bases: TGTGCCACCAGCAGAGGAGTGTTAGGCCCCCGCGGCGAGCAGTACTTC. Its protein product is CATSRGVLGPRGEQYF.

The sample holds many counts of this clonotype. The CDR3, as DNA: TGTGCCAGTAGTATAGATCCAGGGGTTAATGAGCAGTTCTTC. It codes for CASSIDPGVNEQFF. The V gene is TRBV19, the J gene TRBJ2-1, with D possibly TRBD1 on 6 matching bases. The CDR3 length is 14 residues. The germline V and J ends were trimmed by 0 bases and 7 bases, with 10 bases remaining between them. CDR1 and CDR2 (germline): LNHDA, SQIVND (reference sequence).

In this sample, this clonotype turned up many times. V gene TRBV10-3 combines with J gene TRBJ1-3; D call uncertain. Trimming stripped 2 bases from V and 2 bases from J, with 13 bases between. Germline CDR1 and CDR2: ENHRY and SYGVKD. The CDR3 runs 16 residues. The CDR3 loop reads CAISEDWGVAGNTIYF. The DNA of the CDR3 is TGTGCCATCAGTGAGGATTGGGGTGTCGCTGGAAACACCATATATTTT.

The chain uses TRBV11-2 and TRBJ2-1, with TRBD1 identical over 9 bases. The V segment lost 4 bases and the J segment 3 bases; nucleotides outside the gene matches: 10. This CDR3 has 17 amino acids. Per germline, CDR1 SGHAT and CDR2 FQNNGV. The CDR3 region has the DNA TGTGCCAGCAGCTCGCCCCCGGGACAGGGAGACTACAATGAGCAGTTCTTC. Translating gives CASSSPPGQGDYNEQFF.

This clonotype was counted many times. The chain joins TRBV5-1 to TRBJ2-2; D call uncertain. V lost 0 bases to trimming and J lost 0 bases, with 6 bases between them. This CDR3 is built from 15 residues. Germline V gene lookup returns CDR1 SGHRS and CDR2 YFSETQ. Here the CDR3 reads CASSLDNANTGELFF. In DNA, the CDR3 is TGCGCCAGCAGCTTGGACAACGCGAACACCGGGGAGCTGTTTTTT. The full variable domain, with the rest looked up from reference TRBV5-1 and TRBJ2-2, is KAGVTQTPRYLIKTRGQQVTLSCSPISGHRSVSWYQQTPGQGLQFLFEYFSETQRNKGNFPGRFSGRQFSNSRSEMNVSTLELGDSALYLCASSLDNANTGELFFGEGSRLTVL.

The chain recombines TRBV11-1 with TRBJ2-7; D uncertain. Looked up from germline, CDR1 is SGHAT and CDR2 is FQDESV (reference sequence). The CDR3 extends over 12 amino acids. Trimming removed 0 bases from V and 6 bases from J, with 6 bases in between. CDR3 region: CASSLAPGEQYF. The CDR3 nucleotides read TGTGCCAGCAGCTTAGCCCCCGGCGAGCAGTACTTC.

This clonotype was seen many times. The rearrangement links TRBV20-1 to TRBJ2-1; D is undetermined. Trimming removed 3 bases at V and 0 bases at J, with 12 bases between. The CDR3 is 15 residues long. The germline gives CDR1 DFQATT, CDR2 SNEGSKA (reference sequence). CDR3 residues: CSASGGVSSYNEQFF. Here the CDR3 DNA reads TGCAGTGCTAGTGGTGGGGTGAGCTCCTACAATGAGCAGTTCTTC.

CDR3 coding DNA: TGTGCCAGCTCCGGTAGCAATCAGCCCCAGCATTTT. This sequence encodes CASSGSNQPQHF. The chain carries TRBV27 and TRBJ1-5; no reliable D call. Trimming pared 8 bases from V and 0 bases from J, leaving 5 bases between. Germline CDR1 is MNHEY and CDR2 is SMNVEV (reference sequence). This CDR3 has 12 residues.

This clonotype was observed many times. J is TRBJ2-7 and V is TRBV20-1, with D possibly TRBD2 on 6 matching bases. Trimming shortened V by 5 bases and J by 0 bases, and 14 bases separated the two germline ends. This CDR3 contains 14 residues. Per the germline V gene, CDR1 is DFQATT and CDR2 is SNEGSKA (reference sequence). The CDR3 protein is CSAVRDSNSYEQYF. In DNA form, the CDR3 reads TGCAGTGCTGTCCGGGACTCCAACTCCTACGAGCAGTACTTC.

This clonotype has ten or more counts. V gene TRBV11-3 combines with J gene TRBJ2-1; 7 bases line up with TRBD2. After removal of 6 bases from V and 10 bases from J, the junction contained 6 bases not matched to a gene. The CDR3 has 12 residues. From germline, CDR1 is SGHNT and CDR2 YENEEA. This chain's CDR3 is CASSLSGAEQFF. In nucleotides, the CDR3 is TGTGCCAGCAGTTTGAGCGGGGCGGAGCAGTTCTTC.

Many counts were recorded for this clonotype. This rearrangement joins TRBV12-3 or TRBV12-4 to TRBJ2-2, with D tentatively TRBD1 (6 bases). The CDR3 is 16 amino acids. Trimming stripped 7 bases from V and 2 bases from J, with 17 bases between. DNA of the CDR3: TGTGCCAGCACCCACCAGGACAGACCTAACACCGGGGAGCTGTTTTTT. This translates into CASTHQDRPNTGELFF.

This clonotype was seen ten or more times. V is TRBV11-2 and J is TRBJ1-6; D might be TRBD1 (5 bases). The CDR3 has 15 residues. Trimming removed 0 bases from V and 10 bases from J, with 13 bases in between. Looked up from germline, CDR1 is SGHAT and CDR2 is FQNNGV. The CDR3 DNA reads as TGTGCCAGCAGCTTAGATCCGAGCAGGGAATCACCCCTCCACTTT. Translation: CASSLDPSRESPLHF.

Written as DNA, the CDR3 is TGTGCCAGCAGTCTCCTGGACGGGGCGGGGGTCCCCCTCCACTTT. The encoded protein is CASSLLDGAGVPLHF. The chain has TRBV28 and TRBJ1-6, with D maybe TRBD1 (5 bases). The CDR3 loop spans 15 amino acids. Trimming took off 5 bases at V and 13 bases at J, with 21 bases between the two ends. Germline-derived CDR1 and CDR2 are MDHEN and SYDVKM.

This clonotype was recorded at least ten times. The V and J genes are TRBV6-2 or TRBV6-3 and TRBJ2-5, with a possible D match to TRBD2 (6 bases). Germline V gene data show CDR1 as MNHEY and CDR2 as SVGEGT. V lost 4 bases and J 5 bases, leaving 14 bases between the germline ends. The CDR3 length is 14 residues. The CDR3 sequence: CASSSGGRVETQYF. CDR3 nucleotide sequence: TGTGCCAGCAGTTCCGGGGGAAGGGTGGAGACCCAGTACTTC.

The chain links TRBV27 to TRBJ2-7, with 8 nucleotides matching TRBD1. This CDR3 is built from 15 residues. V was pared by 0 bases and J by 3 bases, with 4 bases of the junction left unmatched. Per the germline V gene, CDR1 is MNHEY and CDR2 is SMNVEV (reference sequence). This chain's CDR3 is CASSLSGQGVYEQYF. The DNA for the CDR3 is TGTGCCAGCAGTTTATCCGGACAGGGCGTCTACGAGCAGTACTTC.

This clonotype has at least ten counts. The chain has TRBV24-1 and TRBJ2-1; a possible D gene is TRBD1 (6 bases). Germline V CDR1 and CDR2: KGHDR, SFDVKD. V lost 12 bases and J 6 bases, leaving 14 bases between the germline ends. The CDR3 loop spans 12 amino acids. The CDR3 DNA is TGTGCCTCCCAAGGACAGTTCAATGAGCAGTTCTTC. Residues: CASQGQFNEQFF.

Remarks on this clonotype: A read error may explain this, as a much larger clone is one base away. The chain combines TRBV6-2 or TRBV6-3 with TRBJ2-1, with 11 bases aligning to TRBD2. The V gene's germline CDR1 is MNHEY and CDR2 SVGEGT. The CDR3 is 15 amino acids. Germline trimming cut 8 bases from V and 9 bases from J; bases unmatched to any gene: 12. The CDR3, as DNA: TGTGCCAGCTCCGGACCCCTGACTAGCGGGACTGAGCAGTTCTTC. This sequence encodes CASSGPLTSGTEQFF.

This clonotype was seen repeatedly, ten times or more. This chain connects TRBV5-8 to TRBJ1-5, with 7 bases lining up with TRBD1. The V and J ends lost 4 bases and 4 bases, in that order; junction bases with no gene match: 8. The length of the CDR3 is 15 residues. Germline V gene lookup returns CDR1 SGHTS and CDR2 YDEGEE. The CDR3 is CASSPGIQGNQPQHF. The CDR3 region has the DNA TGTGCCAGCAGCCCGGGCATACAGGGGAATCAGCCCCAGCATTTT.

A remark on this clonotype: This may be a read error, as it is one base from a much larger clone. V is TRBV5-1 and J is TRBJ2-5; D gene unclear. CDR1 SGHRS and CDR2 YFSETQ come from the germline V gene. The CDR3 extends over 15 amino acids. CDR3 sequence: CTSSVFSAAQETQYF. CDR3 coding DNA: TGCACCAGCAGCGTTTTCAGCGCAGCTCAAGAGACCCAGTACTTC. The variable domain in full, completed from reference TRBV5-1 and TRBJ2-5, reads KAGVTQTPRYLIKTRGQQVTLSCSPISGHRSVSWYQQTPGQGLQFLFEYFSETQRNKGNFPGRFSGRQFSNSRSEMNVSTLELGDSALYLCTSSVFSAAQETQYFGPGTRLLVL.

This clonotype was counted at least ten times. CDR3 sequence: CASSSRTGNGYTF. Here the CDR3 DNA reads TGTGCCAGCAGCTCACGGACAGGGAACGGCTACACCTTC. The V call is TRBV5-5, the J call TRBJ1-2; TRBD1 matches at 8 bases. The CDR3 is 13 amino acids. V trimming: 3 bases; J trimming: 8 bases; junction bases outside the gene matches: 6. Per germline, CDR1 SGHKS and CDR2 YYEKEE (reference sequence).

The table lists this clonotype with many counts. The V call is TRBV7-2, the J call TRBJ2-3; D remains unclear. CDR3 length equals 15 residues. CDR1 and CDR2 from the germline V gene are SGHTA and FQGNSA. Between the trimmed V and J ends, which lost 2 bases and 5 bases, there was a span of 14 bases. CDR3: CASSLSSPVRDTQYF. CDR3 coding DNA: TGTGCCAGCAGCTTATCTTCCCCTGTTAGAGATACGCAGTATTTT.